A selection of T cell receptor beta chains follows, all from one sample in a study of blood T cells in healthy people across ages. Using its own MiXCR run on the 5' RACE reads, TCRdb lists one record per CDR3 protein. Of 1.6 million or so distinct CDR3 sequences in the sample, almost 35% were seen once. Sequenced input: blood. The receptor source for this set is a woman aged 25 to 39 in good health. The CDR3 runs from the conserved cysteine through the conserved F or W. Fields, in order: J gene, D gene, clone size, V gene, CDR3 DNA, CDR3 protein. A D gene is named only where the DNA matches it firmly. Some rows mark clone size as missing; the rest say once, few, many or name a class of expanded clone.

>TRBJ1-5|-|-|TRBV15
TGTGCCACCTTCAACATGAATAGCAATCAGCCCCAGCATTTT
CATFNMNSNQPQHF
>TRBJ2-7|-|few|TRBV5-1
TGCGCCAGCAGCTTGTGGCTGCCCGACGAGCAGTACTTC
CASSLWLPDEQYF
>TRBJ2-4|-|-|TRBV29-1
TGCAGCGTTATTTTTGTAGCCGAAAACATTCAGTACTTC
CSVIFVAENIQYF
>TRBJ2-7|-|-|TRBV27
TGTGCCAGCAGTTTTGTTGGTAGCTTTCACGAGCAGTACTTC
CASSFVGSFHEQYF
>TRBJ2-7|-|many|TRBV6-5
TGTGCCAGCAGTAACCCCGGTGGGGAGCAGTACTTC
CASSNPGGEQYF
>TRBJ2-7|TRBD1|-|TRBV28
TGTGCCAGCAGTCTCCCCTGGGACAGGGAGGACTACGAGCAGTACTTC
CASSLPWDREDYEQYF
>TRBJ2-5|-|once|TRBV5-1
TGCGCCAGCAGCTTGAATTGGGGATGGGAGACCCAGTACTTC
CASSLNWGWETQYF
>TRBJ1-5|-|few|TRBV6-4
TGTGCCATCCCTTTCGGAAGAAGCAATCAGCCCCAGCATTTT
CAIPFGRSNQPQHF
>TRBJ2-7|TRBD1|-|TRBV4-2
TGTGCCAGCAGCCAAGGGGCACAGGGGGGTTCCTACGAGCAGTACTTC
CASSQGAQGGSYEQYF
>TRBJ2-7|TRBD2|-|TRBV3-1
TGTGCCAGCAGCCACGAACTAGCGGGAGGGGTCGAGCAGTACTTC
CASSHELAGGVEQYF
>TRBJ1-1|-|few|TRBV20-1
TGCAGTGCTAGAGATTGGGCTATGGGGTTGAACACTGAAGCTTTCTTT
CSARDWAMGLNTEAFF
>TRBJ2-7|-|many|TRBV4-1
TGCGCCAGCAGCCAAGAAATCTTTCCAGACTACGAGCAGTACTTC
CASSQEIFPDYEQYF
>TRBJ2-5|TRBD2|-|TRBV6-2/TRBV6-3
TGTGCCAGCAGCCTGGGGACTAGCGGAGGTTACCAAGAGACCCAGTACTTC
CASSLGTSGGYQETQYF
>TRBJ2-7|TRBD1|-|TRBV7-9
TGTGCCAGCAGCACACTCGGGACAGGGTACGAGCAGTACTTC
CASSTLGTGYEQYF
>TRBJ2-7|TRBD1|once|TRBV20-1
TGCAGTGCACCTGGACAGGACGCCTACGAGCAGTACTTC
CSAPGQDAYEQYF
>TRBJ2-5|-|-|TRBV5-1
TGCGCCAGCAGCTTGGAGGGGGTCTGGGGCGAGACCCAGTACTTC
CASSLEGVWGETQYF
>TRBJ2-3|TRBD2|-|TRBV7-2
TGTGCCTCCTCGGCTAGCGGGAGGGCCTTAGATACGCAGTATTTT
CASSASGRALDTQYF
>TRBJ2-7|-|few|TRBV7-3
TGTGCCAGCAGCTTCCCCGGGAACCTTAGGAGCTCCTACGAGCAGTACTTC
CASSFPGNLRSSYEQYF
>TRBJ2-7|-|-|TRBV29-1
TGCAGCGTTGAAGACGGACAGCCATCCTACGAGCAGTACTTC
CSVEDGQPSYEQYF
>TRBJ2-3|TRBD2|few|TRBV5-1
TGCGCCAGCAGTCCGCCTAGCGGGATTGGAGATACGCAGTATTTT
CASSPPSGIGDTQYF
>TRBJ1-6|TRBD1|-|TRBV7-2
TGTGCCAGCAGACTCGGAGCAGGGGGAGGTTCGCCCCTCCACTTT
CASRLGAGGGSPLHF
>TRBJ2-5|TRBD2|few|TRBV20-1
TGCAGTGCTAGAGACGGGACTAGCACCGGAGAGACCCAGTACTTC
CSARDGTSTGETQYF
>TRBJ1-2|-|few|TRBV6-1
TGTGCCAGCAGTGAGGGGGCGAGTGGCTACACCTTC
CASSEGASGYTF
>TRBJ2-2|TRBD1|many|TRBV12-3/TRBV12-4
TGTGCCAGCAGTCGACAGGGAGAGGGTGGGGAGCTGTTTTTT
CASSRQGEGGELFF
>TRBJ2-7|-|-|TRBV10-2
TGCGCCGGAGGCAGGGGAAGCGGAAACTCCGAGCAGTACTTC
CAGGRGSGNSEQYF
>TRBJ2-7|-|few|TRBV2
TGTGCCACAAACAGGGAGAGGGCCGGGGACGAGCAGTACTTC
CATNRERAGDEQYF
>TRBJ1-2|TRBD1|-|TRBV9
TGTGCCAGCAGCGTCGGACAGGGGTTAGATGGCTACACCTTC
CASSVGQGLDGYTF
>TRBJ2-7|-|few|TRBV9
TGTGCCAGCAGCGCCCAACAGGGTCCGGGGTATACCCAGTACTTC
CASSAQQGPGYTQYF
>TRBJ2-5|TRBD2|-|TRBV5-6
TGTGCCAGCAGCTTGATCTCGAGCGGGGGGCCCTCGGAGACCCAGTACTTC
CASSLISSGGPSETQYF
>TRBJ2-7|-|few|TRBV4-1
TGCGCCAGCAGCACCAGGGACACTACGTACGAGCAGTACTTC
CASSTRDTTYEQYF
>TRBJ1-2|-|-|TRBV7-9
TGTGCCAGCAGCTCGCCGAAGACGCCCAGCAACTATGACTACACCTTC
CASSSPKTPSNYDYTF
>TRBJ1-2|-|-|TRBV9
TGTGCCAGCAGCGAGGGAGGGGGTACATATGGCTACACCTTC
CASSEGGGTYGYTF
>TRBJ1-6|-|few|TRBV27
TGTGCCAGCAGTTTCGGGCTTGGTGGCTATAATTCACCCCTCCACTTT
CASSFGLGGYNSPLHF
>TRBJ1-2|TRBD1|-|TRBV20-1
TGCAGTGCCGGGACAGCAGGAAAATATGGCTACACCTTC
CSAGTAGKYGYTF
>TRBJ1-1|-|-|TRBV12-3/TRBV12-4
TGTGCCACCCTAAGCACCGGGACATTGAACACTGAAGCTTTCTTT
CATLSTGTLNTEAFF
>TRBJ2-7|-|-|TRBV3-1
TGTGCCAGCAGCCAGATGACAGAGACCTACGAGCAGTACTTC
CASSQMTETYEQYF
>TRBJ2-2|-|few|TRBV7-3
TGTGCCAGCAGCCGCCCCCAAGAGCTGTTTTTT
CASSRPQELFF
>TRBJ2-7|TRBD1|-|TRBV14
TGTGCCAGCAGCCGTGCAGGGGGAAAGGGTTTACGCGAGCAGTACTTC
CASSRAGGKGLREQYF
>TRBJ2-7|-|-|TRBV27
TGTGCCAGCAGTTTATCTTCCTACCTCTCCTACGAGCAGTACTTC
CASSLSSYLSYEQYF
>TRBJ2-7|TRBD1|few|TRBV2
TGTGCCAGCAACCCTTTGGGGCAGGGGGTGTCTAGCGAGCAGTACTTC
CASNPLGQGVSSEQYF
>TRBJ2-1|TRBD1|-|TRBV7-6
TGTGCCTCCTCACGACGGACAGGATTCTACAATGAGCAGTTCTTC
CASSRRTGFYNEQFF